The 25 T cell receptor beta chains reported below all come from one sample, sequenced in a study of blood T cell repertoires in COVID-19. Profiled with immunoSEQ multiplex PCR; TCRdb holds only in-frame clones, not every one. The repertoire holds 95,000 to 110,000 clones, with roughly 85% as singletons. Sequencing was done on a sample of peripheral blood. Receptors were obtained from a man aged 50 to 60 in a cohort sampled during active COVID-19.

The chain couples TRBV28 to TRBJ1-1, with D possibly being TRBD1 (5 bases). Germline-derived CDR1 and CDR2 are MDHEN and SYDVKM. V dropped 6 bases and J dropped 7 bases, with 9 bases sitting between them. This CDR3 is 11 amino acids long. In DNA form, the CDR3 reads TGTGCCAGCAGGGACATTGTTGAAGCTTTCTTT. Its protein is CASRDIVEAFF.

This clone came up a few times. The gene calls are TRBV10-2 and TRBJ2-5; a possible D gene is TRBD1 (6 bases). Germline loops: CDR1 WSHSY, CDR2 SAAADI. Trimming took off 3 bases at V and 3 bases at J, with 14 bases between the two ends. The CDR3 is 15 residues long. The CDR3 coding sequence is TGCGCCAGCAGTGACGCAAATCAGGGGAAAGAGACCCAGTACTTC. It translates to CASSDANQGKETQYF.

The V call is TRBV12-3 or TRBV12-4, the J call TRBJ1-2, with 10 bases fitting TRBD1. Germline trimming cut 6 bases from V and 8 bases from J; bases unmatched to any gene: 6. CDR3 size: 13 residues. This CDR3 reads CASRSGTGDGYTF. The CDR3 DNA reads TGTGCCAGCAGATCCGGGACAGGGGACGGCTACACCTTC.

V and J are TRBV6-5 and TRBJ2-3, with a possible D match to TRBD2 (5 bases). The CDR3 totals 14 residues. Trimming removed 8 bases from V and 2 bases from J, with 14 bases in between. CDR1 is MNHEY and CDR2 is SVGAGI in the germline V gene. The CDR3 coding sequence is TGTGCCAGCCGGACCGGGATCGCCACAGATACGCAGTATTTT. This gives the protein CASRTGIATDTQYF.

This chain joins TRBV29-1 and TRBJ2-5; weak D call: TRBD1 (7 bases). V lost 7 bases and J 5 bases, leaving 23 bases between the germline ends. CDR1 and CDR2 (germline): SQVTM, ANQGSEA. CDR3 length: 15 residues. The DNA of the CDR3 is TGCAGCGCCAAACTTTCGCGGGGACAGAGGGAGACCCAGTACTTC. Amino acids: CSAKLSRGQRETQYF.

Comments on this clone: Different DNA sequences within this sample yield the same CDR3. This chain uses TRBV27 with TRBJ2-1; TRBD2 matches 11 bases. With V trimmed by 5 bases and J by 3 bases, 3 bases remained unmatched. CDR3 size: 15 residues. Looked up from germline, CDR1 is MNHEY and CDR2 is SMNVEV (reference sequence). The CDR3 DNA reads as TGTGCCAGCAGTCCAGGGACTAGCGGCTACAATGAGCAGTTCTTC. Translation: CASSPGTSGYNEQFF.

The chain joins TRBV4-3 to TRBJ2-7, with TRBD1 identical over 8 bases. Per the germline V gene, CDR1 is LGHNA and CDR2 is YSLEER. The CDR3 loop spans 15 amino acids. After removal of 1 base from V and 5 bases from J, the junction contained 7 bases not matched to a gene. The CDR3 nucleotides read TGCGCCAGCAGCCAAGTCCTCGGACAGGGTAACGAGCAGTACTTC. This sequence encodes CASSQVLGQGNEQYF.

CDR3 in DNA: TGCGCCAGCGGTCAGCGGGTAAACAATGAGCAGTTCTTC. It specifies CASGQRVNNEQFF. This chain connects TRBV5-1 to TRBJ2-1; the D gene is possibly TRBD2 (6 bases). This CDR3 comprises 13 residues. V gave up 7 bases and J gave up 5 bases, with 13 bases separating them. Germline V CDR1 and CDR2: SGHRS, YFSETQ. Based on the CDR3 plus reference TRBV5-1 and TRBJ2-1, the full variable domain is KAGVTQTPRYLIKTRGQQVTLSCSPISGHRSVSWYQQTPGQGLQFLFEYFSETQRNKGNFPGRFSGRQFSNSRSEMNVSTLELGDSALYLCASGQRVNNEQFFGPGTRLTVL.

In DNA, the CDR3 is TGTGCCAGCAGCTCCCAGGACCGGGGACTCGGAAACACCATATATTTT. It specifies CASSSQDRGLGNTIYF. The chain combines TRBV7-8 with TRBJ1-3; TRBD1 might be the D (5 bases). Germline V gives CDR1 SGHVS, CDR2 FQNEAQ. V was cut by 4 bases and J by 4 bases, with 17 bases left in between. There are 16 residues in the CDR3. Full variable domain (remainder filled in from reference TRBV7-8 and TRBJ1-3): GAGVSQSPRYKVAKRGQDVALRCDPISGHVSLFWYQQALGQGPEFLTYFQNEAQLDKSGLPSDRFFAERPEGSVSTLKIQRTQQEDSAVYLCASSSQDRGLGNTIYFGEGSWLTVV.

The chain uses TRBV19 and TRBJ1-2; 7 nucleotides agree with TRBD1. V trimming: 5 bases; J trimming: 4 bases; junction bases outside the gene matches: 7. The CDR3 spans 14 residues. CDR1 LNHDA and CDR2 SQIVND come from the germline V gene (reference sequence). For the CDR3, the DNA is TGTGCCAGTAGTTCCAGGGGGTTCGGCTATGGCTACACCTTC. Amino acids: CASSSRGFGYGYTF.

V usage is TRBV6-5 and J usage is TRBJ2-1, with a tentative D call TRBD1 (7 bases). CDR3 length: 14 amino acids. In germline, CDR1 is MNHEY, CDR2 SVGAGI. Deletions cut 5 bases from V and 6 bases from J, with 14 bases between. CDR3 sequence (DNA): TGTGCCAGCAGTCCCGGGACAGCGGGCAATGAGCAGTTCTTC. Protein product: CASSPGTAGNEQFF.

V is TRBV4-3 and J is TRBJ1-1; 8 bases agree with TRBD1. From germline, CDR1 is LGHNA and CDR2 YSLEER. The CDR3 totals 15 residues. V was clipped by 3 bases and J by 2 bases; unmatched bases: 5. In DNA, the CDR3 is TGCGCCAGCAGCCAGGCTACAGGGGGTAACACTGAAGCTTTCTTT. Translated, it gives CASSQATGGNTEAFF.

The V call is TRBV6-4, the J call TRBJ1-5; D is possibly TRBD1 (6 bases). Deletions cut 3 bases from V and 5 bases from J, with 14 bases between. This CDR3 contains 15 residues. Germline V gene data show CDR1 as MRHNA and CDR2 as SNTAGT. In DNA, the CDR3 is TGTGCCAGCAGTGAATCCGGACAGCCCTATCAGCCCCAGCATTTT. Translation: CASSESGQPYQPQHF.

The rearrangement links TRBV6-6 to TRBJ1-1; D uncertain. CDR1 MNHNY and CDR2 SVGAGI come from the germline V gene (reference sequence). The CDR3 consists of 11 residues. Deletions cut 5 bases from V and 3 bases from J, with 4 bases between. The CDR3 sequence is CASSLYTEAFF. The CDR3 nucleotides read TGTGCCAGCAGTCTATACACTGAAGCTTTCTTT.

The V call is TRBV5-4, the J call TRBJ2-5, with 10 bases matching TRBD2. The germline V gene has CDR1 SGHNT and CDR2 YYREEE (reference sequence). The junction had 8 bases not matched to a gene; V was cut back by 4 bases and J by 5 bases. The CDR3 has 15 amino acids. The CDR3 DNA reads TGTGCCAGCAGCCGTCTAGCGGGGGAGGGGGAGACCCAGTACTTC. Protein: CASSRLAGEGETQYF.

The chain uses TRBV5-5 and TRBJ1-2; 10 positions agree with TRBD1. The CDR3 has 15 amino acids. Trimming at V came to 2 bases and at J to 4 bases, leaving 5 bases not matched to a gene. CDR1 is SGHKS and CDR2 is YYEKEE in the germline V gene (reference sequence). CDR3 in amino acids: CASSFAGQGGYGYTF. In nucleotides, the CDR3 is TGTGCCAGCAGCTTTGCAGGACAGGGGGGCTATGGCTACACCTTC.

This clone was counted once. The V call is TRBV11-2, the J call TRBJ1-1, with D possibly being TRBD1 (6 bases). Germline loops: CDR1 SGHAT, CDR2 FQNNGV. The CDR3 has 19 amino acids. Trimming took off 0 bases at V and 5 bases at J, with 25 bases between the two ends. Here the CDR3 DNA reads TGTGCCAGCAGCTTAGACCGTAATCCGGGACATCTGGGAAGAACTGAAGCTTTCTTT. Residues: CASSLDRNPGHLGRTEAFF.

The CDR3 DNA reads TGCGCCAGCAGCACCGGACAGGGGGCTTTAATGGCAGAGACCCAGTACTTC. This encodes CASSTGQGALMAETQYF. The rearrangement joins TRBV5-1 to TRBJ2-5, with TRBD1 matching 11 bases. The CDR3 loop spans 17 amino acids. Germline V gives CDR1 SGHRS, CDR2 YFSETQ. The V gene end was trimmed by 4 bases and the J gene end by 4 bases; junction bases not matched to a gene: 12.

This clone was picked up a small number of times. The rearrangement uses TRBV15 and TRBJ1-3; D is perhaps TRBD1 (5 bases). V lost 7 bases, J lost 1 base, and 11 bases lay in between. This CDR3 comprises 14 residues. Germline CDR1 LNHNV, CDR2 YYDKDF (reference sequence). The CDR3 spells CATNAGGSGNTIYF. The DNA for the CDR3 is TGTGCCACCAACGCCGGGGGGTCTGGAAACACCATATATTTT.

The chain is built from TRBV18 and TRBJ1-4; 11 bases align to TRBD1. V shed 2 bases, J shed 2 bases, and the junction held 4 bases outside the gene matches. The CDR3 runs to 17 residues. The germline CDR1 and CDR2 sequences are KGHSH and LQKENI. In nucleotides, the CDR3 is TGTGCCAGCTCACCATTGGACAGGGGGCTGACTAATGAAAAACTGTTTTTT. The encoded protein is CASSPLDRGLTNEKLFF.

V gene TRBV23-1 combines with J gene TRBJ2-7; TRBD1 matches at 8 bases. TRBV23-1 falls under the ORF class, with uncertain function. This CDR3 comprises 15 residues. With 6 bases clipped from V and 6 bases from J, the junction kept 13 bases outside the gene matches. CDR3 sequence reads: CASSPRPDRGVEQYF. CDR3 in DNA: TGCGCCAGCAGCCCACGACCCGACAGGGGAGTCGAGCAGTACTTC.

CDR3 in DNA: TGTGCCAGTAGGGGACAGGGTGGGGCCGGGGAGCTGTTTTTT. It specifies CASRGQGGAGELFF. The J gene is TRBJ2-2, the V gene TRBV19, with 9 bases matching TRBD1. The V gene end was trimmed by 6 bases and the J gene end by 6 bases; junction bases not matched to a gene: 5. Germline CDR1 LNHDA, CDR2 SQIVND (reference sequence). This CDR3 region has 14 residues.

The rearrangement links TRBV14 to TRBJ2-5, with 7 nucleotides matching TRBD1. The CDR3 runs to 15 residues. The J segment lost 1 base and the V segment lost 3 bases, leaving 5 bases of the junction unmatched. Germline loops: CDR1 SGHDN, CDR2 FVKESK. The CDR3: CASSQHRGFQETQYF. Here the CDR3 DNA reads TGTGCCAGCAGCCAGCACAGGGGATTCCAAGAGACCCAGTACTTC.

The chain recombines TRBV6-5 with TRBJ2-7, with D maybe TRBD1 (5 bases). This CDR3 comprises 15 residues. Germline assignment: CDR1 MNHEY and CDR2 SVGAGI. The V gene lost 6 bases and the J gene lost 5 bases, with 20 bases spanning the gap. The CDR3 region is CASSSAGTGSDEQYF. The CDR3 region has the DNA TGTGCCAGCAGCTCCGCCGGAACAGGTTCCGACGAGCAGTACTTC.

This chain connects TRBV28 to TRBJ2-1; D gene uncertain. V lost 8 bases and J 3 bases, leaving 14 bases between the germline ends. The germline CDR1 and CDR2 sequences are MDHEN and SYDVKM. The CDR3 is 14 amino acids. CDR3 in amino acids: CASEDNSGYNEQFF. CDR3 bases: TGTGCCAGCGAGGATAACTCCGGCTACAATGAGCAGTTCTTC.